The T cell receptor (beta chain) described here comes from a study of cytomegalovirus exposure and HLA in healthy donors. Overall study context: Previous work identified around 120 million unique TCR beta sequences from around 170 million T cells. Findings of the study overall: As immune exposure information, only CMV serostatus was available. The classifier, whose performance was assessed in both the original and validation cohorts, reportedly diagnosed cytomegalovirus status with high specificity and sensitivity. Follow-up analysis seemed to connect common viral pathogens with several of the most significant clusters identified.

Concerning this clone itself: Its target is unknown.

The V and J ends lost 7 bases and 6 bases, in that order; junction bases with no gene match: 3. This CDR3 spans 13 amino acids. CDR1 is SQVTM and CDR2 is ANQGSEA in the germline V gene. The PCR used 60 Vbeta and 13 Jbeta primers. Profiled with immunoSEQ multiplex PCR; TCRdb holds only in-frame clones, not every one. The sample yields over 50,000 clones, 70% to 90% seen once. The chain uses TRBV29-1 and TRBJ2-1, with 13 bases that match TRBD2. Sequenced material: PBMCs. This clonotype was obtained from a man in his late teens or twenties in good health and CMV-seronegative. CDR3 bases: TGCAGCGAACTAGCGGGGGGGCTCAATGAGCAGTTCTTC. Amino acid sequence: CSELAGGLNEQFF.